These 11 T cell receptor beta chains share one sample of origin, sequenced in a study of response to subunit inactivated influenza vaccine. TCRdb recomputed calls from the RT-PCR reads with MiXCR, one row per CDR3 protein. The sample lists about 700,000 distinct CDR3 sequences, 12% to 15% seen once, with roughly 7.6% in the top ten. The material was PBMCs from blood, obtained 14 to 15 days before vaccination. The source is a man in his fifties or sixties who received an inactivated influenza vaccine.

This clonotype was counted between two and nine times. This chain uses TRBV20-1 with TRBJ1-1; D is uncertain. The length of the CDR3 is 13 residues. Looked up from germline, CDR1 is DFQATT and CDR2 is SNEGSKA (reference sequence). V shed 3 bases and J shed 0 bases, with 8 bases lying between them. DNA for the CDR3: TGCAGTGCTAGTGTCGGGTTGAACACTGAAGCTTTCTTT. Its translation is CSASVGLNTEAFF.

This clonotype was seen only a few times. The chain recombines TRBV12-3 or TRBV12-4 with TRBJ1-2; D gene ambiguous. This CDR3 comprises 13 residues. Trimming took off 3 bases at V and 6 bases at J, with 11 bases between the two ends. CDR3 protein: CASSFLTVNGYTF. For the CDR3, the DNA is TGTGCCAGCAGTTTTTTGACCGTTAATGGCTACACCTTC.

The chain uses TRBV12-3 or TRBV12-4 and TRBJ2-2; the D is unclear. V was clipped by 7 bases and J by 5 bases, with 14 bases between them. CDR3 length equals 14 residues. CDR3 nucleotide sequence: TGTGCCAGCATTTCTGGACCTCTGACCGGGGAGCTGTTTTTT. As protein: CASISGPLTGELFF.

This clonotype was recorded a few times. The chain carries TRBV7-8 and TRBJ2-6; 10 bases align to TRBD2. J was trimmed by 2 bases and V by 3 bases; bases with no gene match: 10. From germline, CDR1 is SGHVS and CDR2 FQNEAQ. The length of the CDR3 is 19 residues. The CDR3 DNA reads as TGTGCCAGCAGCTTTGCTCAAGCGGGAGGGGGTCCTGGGGCCAACGTCCTGACTTTC. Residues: CASSFAQAGGGPGANVLTF. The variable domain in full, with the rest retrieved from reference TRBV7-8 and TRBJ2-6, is GAGVSQSPRYKVAKRGQDVALRCDPISGHVSLFWYQQALGQGPEFLTYFQNEAQLDKSGLPSDRFFAERPEGSVSTLKIQRTQQEDSAVYLCASSFAQAGGGPGANVLTFGAGSRLTVL.

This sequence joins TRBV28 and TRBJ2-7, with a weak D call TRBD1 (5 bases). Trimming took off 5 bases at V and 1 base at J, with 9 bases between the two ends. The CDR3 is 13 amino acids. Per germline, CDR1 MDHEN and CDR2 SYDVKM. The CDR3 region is CASSGAVSYEQYF. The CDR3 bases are TGTGCCAGCAGTGGGGCGGTGTCCTACGAGCAGTACTTC.

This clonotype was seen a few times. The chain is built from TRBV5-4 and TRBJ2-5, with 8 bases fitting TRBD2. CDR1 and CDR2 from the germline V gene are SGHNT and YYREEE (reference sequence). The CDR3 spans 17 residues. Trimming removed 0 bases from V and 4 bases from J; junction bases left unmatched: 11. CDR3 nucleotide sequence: TGTGCCAGCAGCTTGGTACTTAGCGGGGCAGGTGGAGAGACCCAGTACTTC. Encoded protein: CASSLVLSGAGGETQYF. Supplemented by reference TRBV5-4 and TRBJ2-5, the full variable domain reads ETGVTQSPTHLIKTRGQQVTLRCSSQSGHNTVSWYQQALGQGPQFIFQYYREEENGRGNFPPRFSGLQFPNYSSELNVNALELDDSALYLCASSLVLSGAGGETQYFGPGTRLLVL.

The CDR3: CAISEVGTSGMSSYNEQFF. CDR3 DNA sequence: TGTGCCATCAGTGAAGTCGGGACTAGCGGAATGAGCTCCTACAATGAGCAGTTCTTC. The chain recombines TRBV10-3 with TRBJ2-1; 11 bases map to TRBD2. The V and J ends lost 3 bases and 0 bases, in that order; junction bases with no gene match: 10. Germline CDR1 reads ENHRY; CDR2 reads SYGVKD. The length of the CDR3 is 19 residues.

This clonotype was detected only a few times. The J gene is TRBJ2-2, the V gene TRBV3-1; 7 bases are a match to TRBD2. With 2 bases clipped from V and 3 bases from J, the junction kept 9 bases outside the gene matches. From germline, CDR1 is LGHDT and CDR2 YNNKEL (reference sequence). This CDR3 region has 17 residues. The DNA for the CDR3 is TGTGCCAGCAGCCAACGGGGGGAAGAGTCGTACACCGGGGAGCTGTTTTTT. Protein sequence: CASSQRGEESYTGELFF.

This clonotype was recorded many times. The CDR3 nucleotides are TGCGCCAGCAGCTTGGAGCCTAGCGGCTTGGGGGATACGCAGTATTTT. It codes for CASSLEPSGLGDTQYF. The chain joins TRBV5-1 to TRBJ2-3, with 7 bases matching TRBD2. V lost 0 bases and J lost 6; bases outside the gene matches: 10. This CDR3 is 16 amino acids long. Per the germline V gene, CDR1 is SGHRS and CDR2 is YFSETQ.

The CDR3 is CASSEARSSGGGAKNIQYF. DNA for the CDR3: TGTGCCAGCAGTGAAGCGCGGTCTAGCGGGGGGGGAGCCAAAAACATTCAGTACTTC. J is TRBJ2-4 and V is TRBV2; 12 bases map to TRBD2. CDR3 size: 19 residues. The germline CDR1 and CDR2 sequences are SNHLY and FYNNEI. V shed 0 bases and J 0 bases; nucleotides not matched to a gene: 6.

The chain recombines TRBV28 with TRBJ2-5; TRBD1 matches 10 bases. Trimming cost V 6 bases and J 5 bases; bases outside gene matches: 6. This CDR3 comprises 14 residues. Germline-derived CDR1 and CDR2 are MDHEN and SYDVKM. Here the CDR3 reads CASSMTGGEETQYF. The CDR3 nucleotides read TGTGCCAGCAGCATGACAGGGGGCGAGGAGACCCAGTACTTC.